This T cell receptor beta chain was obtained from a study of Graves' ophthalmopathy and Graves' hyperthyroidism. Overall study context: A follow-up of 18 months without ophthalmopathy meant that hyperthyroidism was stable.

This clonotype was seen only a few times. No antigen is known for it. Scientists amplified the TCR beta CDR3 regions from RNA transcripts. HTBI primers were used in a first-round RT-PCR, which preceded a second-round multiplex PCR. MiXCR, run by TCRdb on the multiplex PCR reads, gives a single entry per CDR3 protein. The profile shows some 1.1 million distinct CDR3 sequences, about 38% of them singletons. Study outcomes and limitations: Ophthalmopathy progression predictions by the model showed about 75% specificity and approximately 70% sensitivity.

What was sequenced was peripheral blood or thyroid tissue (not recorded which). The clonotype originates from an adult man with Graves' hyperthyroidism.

The CDR3 protein is CASSLEKGVTGELFF. The CDR3 DNA sequence: TGTGCCAGCAGCTTAGAAAAGGGTGTCACCGGGGAGCTGTTTTTT. The chain employs TRBV7-9 and TRBJ2-2; D gene uncertain. The CDR3 contains 15 residues. In germline, CDR1 is SEHNR, CDR2 FQNEAQ (reference sequence). Trimming took 1 base from V and 4 from J, leaving 10 bases between them.